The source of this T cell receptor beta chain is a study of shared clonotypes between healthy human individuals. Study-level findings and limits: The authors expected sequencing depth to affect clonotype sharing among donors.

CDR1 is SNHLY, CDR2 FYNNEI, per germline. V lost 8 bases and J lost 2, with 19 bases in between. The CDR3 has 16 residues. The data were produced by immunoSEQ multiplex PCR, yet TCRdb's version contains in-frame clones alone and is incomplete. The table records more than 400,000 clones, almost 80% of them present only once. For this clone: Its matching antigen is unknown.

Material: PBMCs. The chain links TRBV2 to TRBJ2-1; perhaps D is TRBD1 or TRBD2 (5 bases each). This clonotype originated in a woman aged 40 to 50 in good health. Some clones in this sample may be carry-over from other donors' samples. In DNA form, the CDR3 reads TGTGCCAGCGGGGGTCGACGGATGAACCCCTACAATGAGCAGTTCTTC. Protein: CASGGRRMNPYNEQFF.